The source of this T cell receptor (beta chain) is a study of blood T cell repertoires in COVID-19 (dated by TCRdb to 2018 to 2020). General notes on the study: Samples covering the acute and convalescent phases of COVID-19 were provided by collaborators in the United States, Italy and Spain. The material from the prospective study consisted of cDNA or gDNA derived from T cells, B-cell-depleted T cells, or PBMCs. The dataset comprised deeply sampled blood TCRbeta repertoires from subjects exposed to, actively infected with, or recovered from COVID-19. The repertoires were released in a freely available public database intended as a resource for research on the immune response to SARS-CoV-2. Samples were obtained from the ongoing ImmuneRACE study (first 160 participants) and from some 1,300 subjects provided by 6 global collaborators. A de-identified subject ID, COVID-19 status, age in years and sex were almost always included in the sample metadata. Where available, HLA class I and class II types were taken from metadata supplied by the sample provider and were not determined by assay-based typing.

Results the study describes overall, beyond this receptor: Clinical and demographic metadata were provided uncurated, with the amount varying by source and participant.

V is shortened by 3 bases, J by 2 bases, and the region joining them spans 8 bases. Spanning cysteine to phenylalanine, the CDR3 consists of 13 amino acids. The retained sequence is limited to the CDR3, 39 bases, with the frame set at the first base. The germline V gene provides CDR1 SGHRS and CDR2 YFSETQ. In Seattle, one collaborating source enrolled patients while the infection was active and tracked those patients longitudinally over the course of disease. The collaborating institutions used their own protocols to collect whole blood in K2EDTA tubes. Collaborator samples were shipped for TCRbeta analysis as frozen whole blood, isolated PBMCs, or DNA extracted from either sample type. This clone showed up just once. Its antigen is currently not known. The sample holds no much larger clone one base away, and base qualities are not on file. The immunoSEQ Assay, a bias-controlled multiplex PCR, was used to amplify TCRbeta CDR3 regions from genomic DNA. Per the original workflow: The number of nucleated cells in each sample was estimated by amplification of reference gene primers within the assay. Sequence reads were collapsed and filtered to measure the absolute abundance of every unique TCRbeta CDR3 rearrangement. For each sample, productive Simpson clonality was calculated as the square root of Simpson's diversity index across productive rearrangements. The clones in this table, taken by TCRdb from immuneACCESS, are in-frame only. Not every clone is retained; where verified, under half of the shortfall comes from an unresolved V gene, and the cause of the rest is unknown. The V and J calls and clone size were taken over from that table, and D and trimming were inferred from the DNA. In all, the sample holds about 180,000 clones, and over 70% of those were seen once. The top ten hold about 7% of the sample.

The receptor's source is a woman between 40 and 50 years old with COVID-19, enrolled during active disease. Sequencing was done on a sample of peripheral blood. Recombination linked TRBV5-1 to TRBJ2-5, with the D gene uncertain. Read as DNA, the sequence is TGCGCCAGCAGCTCCGTGACACAAGAGACCCAGTACTTC. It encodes CASSSVTQETQYF.